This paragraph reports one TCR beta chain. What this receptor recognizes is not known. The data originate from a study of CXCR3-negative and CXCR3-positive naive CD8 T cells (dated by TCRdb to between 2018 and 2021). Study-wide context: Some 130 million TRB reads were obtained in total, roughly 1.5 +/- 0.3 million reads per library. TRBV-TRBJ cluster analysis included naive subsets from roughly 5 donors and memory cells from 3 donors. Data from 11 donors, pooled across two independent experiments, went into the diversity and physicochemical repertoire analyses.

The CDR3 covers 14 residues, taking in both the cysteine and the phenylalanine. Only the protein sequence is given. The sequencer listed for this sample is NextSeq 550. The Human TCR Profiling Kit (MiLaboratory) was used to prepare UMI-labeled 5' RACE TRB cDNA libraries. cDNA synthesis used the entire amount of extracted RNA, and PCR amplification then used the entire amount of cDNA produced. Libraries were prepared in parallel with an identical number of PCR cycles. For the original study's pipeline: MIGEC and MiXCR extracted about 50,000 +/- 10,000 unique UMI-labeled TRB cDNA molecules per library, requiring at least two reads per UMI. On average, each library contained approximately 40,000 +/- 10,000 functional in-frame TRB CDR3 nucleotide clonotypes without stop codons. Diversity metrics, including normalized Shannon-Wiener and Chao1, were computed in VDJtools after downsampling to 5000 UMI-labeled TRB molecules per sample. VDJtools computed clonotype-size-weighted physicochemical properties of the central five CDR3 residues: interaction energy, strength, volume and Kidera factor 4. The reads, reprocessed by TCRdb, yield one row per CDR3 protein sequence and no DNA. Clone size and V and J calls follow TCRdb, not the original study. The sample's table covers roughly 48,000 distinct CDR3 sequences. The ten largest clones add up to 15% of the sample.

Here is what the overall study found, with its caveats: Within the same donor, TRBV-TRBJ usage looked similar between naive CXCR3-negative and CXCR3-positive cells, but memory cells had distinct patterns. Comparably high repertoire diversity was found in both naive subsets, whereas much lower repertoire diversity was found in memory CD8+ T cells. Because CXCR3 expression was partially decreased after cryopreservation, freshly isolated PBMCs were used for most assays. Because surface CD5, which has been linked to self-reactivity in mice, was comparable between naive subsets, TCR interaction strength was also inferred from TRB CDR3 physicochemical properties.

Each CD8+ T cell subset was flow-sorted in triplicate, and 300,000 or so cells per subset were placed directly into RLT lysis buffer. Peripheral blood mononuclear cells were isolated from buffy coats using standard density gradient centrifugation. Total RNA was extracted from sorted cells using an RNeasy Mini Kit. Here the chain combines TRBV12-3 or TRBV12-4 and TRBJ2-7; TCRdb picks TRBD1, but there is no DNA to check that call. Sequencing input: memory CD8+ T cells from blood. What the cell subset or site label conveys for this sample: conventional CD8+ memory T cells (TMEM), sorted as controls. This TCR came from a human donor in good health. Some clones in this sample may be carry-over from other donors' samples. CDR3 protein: CASSLDRGVNEQYF.